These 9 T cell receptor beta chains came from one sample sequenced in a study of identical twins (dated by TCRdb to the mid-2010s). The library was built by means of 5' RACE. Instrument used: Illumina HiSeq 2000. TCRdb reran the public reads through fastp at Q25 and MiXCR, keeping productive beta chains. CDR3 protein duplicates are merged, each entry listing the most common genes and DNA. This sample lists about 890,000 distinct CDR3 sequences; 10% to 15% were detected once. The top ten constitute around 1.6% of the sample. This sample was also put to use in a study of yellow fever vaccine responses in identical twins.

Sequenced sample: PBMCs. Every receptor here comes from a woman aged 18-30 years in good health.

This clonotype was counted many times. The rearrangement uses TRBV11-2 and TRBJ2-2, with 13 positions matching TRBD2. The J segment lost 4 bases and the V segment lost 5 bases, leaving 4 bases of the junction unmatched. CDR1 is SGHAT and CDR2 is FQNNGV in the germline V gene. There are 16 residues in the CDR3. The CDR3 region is CASSPGTSGTTGELFF. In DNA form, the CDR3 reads TGTGCCAGCAGCCCCGGGACTAGCGGGACCACCGGGGAGCTGTTTTTT. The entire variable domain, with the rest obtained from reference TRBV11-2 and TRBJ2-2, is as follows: EAGVAQSPRYKIIEKRQSVAFWCNPISGHATLYWYQQILGQGPKLLIQFQNNGVVDDSQLPKDRFSAERLKGVDSTLKIQPAKLEDSAVYLCASSPGTSGTTGELFFGEGSRLTVL.

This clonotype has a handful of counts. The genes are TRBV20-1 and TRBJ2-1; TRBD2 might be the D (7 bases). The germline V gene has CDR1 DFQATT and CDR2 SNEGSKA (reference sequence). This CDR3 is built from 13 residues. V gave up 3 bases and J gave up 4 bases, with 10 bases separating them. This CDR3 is CSASRGAYNEQFF. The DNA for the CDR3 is TGCAGTGCTAGCCGGGGGGCTTACAATGAGCAGTTCTTC.

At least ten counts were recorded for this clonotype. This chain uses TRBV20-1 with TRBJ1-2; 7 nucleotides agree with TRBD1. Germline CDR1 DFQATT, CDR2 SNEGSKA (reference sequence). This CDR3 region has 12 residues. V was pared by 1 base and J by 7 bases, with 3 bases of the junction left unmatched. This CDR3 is CSARGQGGGYTF. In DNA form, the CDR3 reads TGCAGTGCTAGAGGACAGGGCGGTGGCTACACCTTC.

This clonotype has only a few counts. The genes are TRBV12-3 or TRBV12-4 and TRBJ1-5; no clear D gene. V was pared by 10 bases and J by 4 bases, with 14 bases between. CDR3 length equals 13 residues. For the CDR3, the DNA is TGTGCCACACTTACGGGGTCGAATCAGCCCCAGCATTTT. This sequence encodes CATLTGSNQPQHF.

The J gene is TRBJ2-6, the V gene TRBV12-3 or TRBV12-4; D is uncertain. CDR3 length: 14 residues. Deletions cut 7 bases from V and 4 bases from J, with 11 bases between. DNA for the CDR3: TGTGCCAGCACCCTCGATTCGGGGGCCAACGTCCTGACTTTC. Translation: CASTLDSGANVLTF.

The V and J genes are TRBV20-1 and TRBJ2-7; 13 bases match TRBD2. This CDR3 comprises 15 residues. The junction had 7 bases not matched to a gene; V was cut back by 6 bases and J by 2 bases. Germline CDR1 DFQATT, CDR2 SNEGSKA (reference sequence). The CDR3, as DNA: TGCAGTGCATCGGGACTAGCGGGGATCACCTACGAGCAGTACTTC. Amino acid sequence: CSASGLAGITYEQYF.

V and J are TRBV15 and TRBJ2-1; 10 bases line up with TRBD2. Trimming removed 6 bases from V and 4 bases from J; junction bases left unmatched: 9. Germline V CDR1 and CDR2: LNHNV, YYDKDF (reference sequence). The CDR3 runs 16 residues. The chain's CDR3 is CATSGASGGLYNEQFF. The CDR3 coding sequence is TGTGCCACCAGTGGAGCTAGCGGGGGATTATACAATGAGCAGTTCTTC.

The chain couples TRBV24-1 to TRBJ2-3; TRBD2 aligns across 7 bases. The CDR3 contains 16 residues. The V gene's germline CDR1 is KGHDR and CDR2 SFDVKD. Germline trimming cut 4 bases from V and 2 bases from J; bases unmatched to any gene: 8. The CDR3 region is CATSDRSSGYTDTQYF. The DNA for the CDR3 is TGTGCCACCAGTGACCGTTCTAGCGGATACACAGATACGCAGTATTTT.

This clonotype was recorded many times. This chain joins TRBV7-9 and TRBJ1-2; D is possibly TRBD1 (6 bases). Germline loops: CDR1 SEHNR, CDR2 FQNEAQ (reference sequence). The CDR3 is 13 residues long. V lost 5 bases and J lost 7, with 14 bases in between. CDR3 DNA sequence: TGTGCCAGCAGCCCAGACAGGTGGGGTGGCTACACCTTC. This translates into CASSPDRWGGYTF. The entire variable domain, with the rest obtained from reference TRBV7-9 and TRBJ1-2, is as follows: DTGVSQNPRHKITKRGQNVTFRCDPISEHNRLYWYRQTLGQGPEFLTYFQNEAQLEKSRLLSDRFSAERPKGSFSTLEIQRTEQGDSAMYLCASSPDRWGGYTFGSGTRLTVV.